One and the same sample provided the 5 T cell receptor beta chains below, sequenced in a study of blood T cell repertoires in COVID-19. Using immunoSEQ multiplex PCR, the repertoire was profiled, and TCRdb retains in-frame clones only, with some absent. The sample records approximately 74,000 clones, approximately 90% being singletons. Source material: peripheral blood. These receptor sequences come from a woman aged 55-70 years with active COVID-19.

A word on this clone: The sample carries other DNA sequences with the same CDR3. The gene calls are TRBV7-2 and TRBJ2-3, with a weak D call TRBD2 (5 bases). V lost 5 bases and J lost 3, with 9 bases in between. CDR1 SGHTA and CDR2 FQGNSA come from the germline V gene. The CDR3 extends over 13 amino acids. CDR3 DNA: TGTGCCAGCAGCAGGACTTTTACAGATACGCAGTATTTT. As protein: CASSRTFTDTQYF.

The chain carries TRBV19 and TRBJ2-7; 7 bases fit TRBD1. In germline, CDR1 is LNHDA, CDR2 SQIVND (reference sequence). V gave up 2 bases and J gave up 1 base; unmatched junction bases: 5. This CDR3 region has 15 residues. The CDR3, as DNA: TGTGCCAGTAGTATATCGGGACAGTTTTCCTACGAGCAGTACTTC. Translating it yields CASSISGQFSYEQYF.

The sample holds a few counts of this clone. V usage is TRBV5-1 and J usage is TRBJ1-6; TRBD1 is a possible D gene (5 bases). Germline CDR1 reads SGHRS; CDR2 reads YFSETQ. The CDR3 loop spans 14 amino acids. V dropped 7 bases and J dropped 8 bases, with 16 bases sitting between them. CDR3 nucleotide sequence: TGCGCCAGCGGGGCGGGAATGCAGTATTCACCCCTCCACTTT. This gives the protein CASGAGMQYSPLHF.

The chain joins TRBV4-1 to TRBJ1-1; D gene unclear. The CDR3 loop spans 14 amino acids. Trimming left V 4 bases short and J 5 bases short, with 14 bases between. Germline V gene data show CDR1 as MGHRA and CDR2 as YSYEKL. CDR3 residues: CASSPGYPGTEAFF. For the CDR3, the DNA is TGCGCCAGCAGCCCCGGCTACCCGGGGACTGAAGCTTTCTTT.

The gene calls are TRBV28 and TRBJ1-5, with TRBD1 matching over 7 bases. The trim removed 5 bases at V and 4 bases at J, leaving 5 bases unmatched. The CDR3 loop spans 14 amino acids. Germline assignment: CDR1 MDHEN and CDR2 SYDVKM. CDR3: CASSQTGLNQPQHF. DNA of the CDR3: TGTGCCAGCAGTCAGACAGGGCTGAATCAGCCCCAGCATTTT.